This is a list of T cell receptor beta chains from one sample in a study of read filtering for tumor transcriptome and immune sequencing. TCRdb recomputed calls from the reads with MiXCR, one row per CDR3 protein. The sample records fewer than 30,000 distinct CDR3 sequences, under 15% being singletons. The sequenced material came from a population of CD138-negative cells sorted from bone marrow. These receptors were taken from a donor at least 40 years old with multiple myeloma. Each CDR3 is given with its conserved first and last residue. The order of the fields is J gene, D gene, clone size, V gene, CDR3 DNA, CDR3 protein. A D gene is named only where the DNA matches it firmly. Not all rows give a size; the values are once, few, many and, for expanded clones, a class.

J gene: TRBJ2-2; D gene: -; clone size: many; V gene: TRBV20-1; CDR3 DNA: TGCAGTGCTAGAGACCTCCGCCGTGGAGGGTCGACCGGGGAGCTGTTTTTT; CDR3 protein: CSARDLRRGGSTGELFF
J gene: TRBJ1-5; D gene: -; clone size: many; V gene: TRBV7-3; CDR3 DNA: TGTGCCAGCAGCTTAGACAGAAATCAGCCCCAGCATTTT; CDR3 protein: CASSLDRNQPQHF
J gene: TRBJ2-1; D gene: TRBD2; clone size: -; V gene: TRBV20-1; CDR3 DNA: TGCAGTGCTCAAAAAGCGGGAATCTCCTACAATGAGCAGTTCTTC; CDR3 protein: CSAQKAGISYNEQFF
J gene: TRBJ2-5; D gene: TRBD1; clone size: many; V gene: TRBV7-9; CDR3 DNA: TGTGCCAGCAGCCTCGGACAGGCTTTACAAGAGACCCAGTACTTC; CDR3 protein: CASSLGQALQETQYF
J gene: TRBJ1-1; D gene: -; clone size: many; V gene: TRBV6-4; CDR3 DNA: TGTGCCAGCAGTAACGACGCAGATGGGACTGAAGCTTTCTTT; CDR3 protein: CASSNDADGTEAFF
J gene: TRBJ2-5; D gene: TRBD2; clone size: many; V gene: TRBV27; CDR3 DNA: TGTGCCAGCAGTTTATCGGACAGCGGGGGAGAGACCCAGTACTTC; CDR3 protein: CASSLSDSGGETQYF
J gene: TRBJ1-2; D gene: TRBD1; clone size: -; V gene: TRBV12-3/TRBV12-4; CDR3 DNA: TGTGCCAGCAGCACAACCAGGGGGGGGCTTGATGGCTACACCTTC; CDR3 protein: CASSTTRGGLDGYTF
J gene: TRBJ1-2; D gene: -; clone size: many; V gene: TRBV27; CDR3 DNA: TGTGCCAGCAGTCCCAAACAGGGTGATGTTGTGAATGGCTACACCTTC; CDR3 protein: CASSPKQGDVVNGYTF
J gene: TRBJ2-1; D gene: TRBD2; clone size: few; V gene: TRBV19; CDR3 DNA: TGTGCCAGTGCCCCACTAGCGGGTACCTACAATGAGCAGTTCTTC; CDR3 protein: CASAPLAGTYNEQFF
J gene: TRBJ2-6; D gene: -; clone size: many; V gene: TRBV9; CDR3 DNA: TGTGCCAGCAGCGGAGGGGACTCTGGGGCCAACGTCCTGACTTTC; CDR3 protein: CASSGGDSGANVLTF
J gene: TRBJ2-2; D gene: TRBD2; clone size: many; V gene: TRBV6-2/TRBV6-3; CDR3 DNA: TGTGCCAGCAGTCCGGGACTAGCCTACACCGGGGAGCTGTTTTTT; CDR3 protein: CASSPGLAYTGELFF
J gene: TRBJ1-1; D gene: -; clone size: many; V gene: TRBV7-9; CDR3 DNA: TGTGCCAGCAGCCCCGTACCGAACACTGAAGCTTTCTTT; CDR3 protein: CASSPVPNTEAFF
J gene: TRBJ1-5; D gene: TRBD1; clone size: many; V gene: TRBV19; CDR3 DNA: TGTGCCAGTAGTATGGGGACAGATAGCAATCAGCCCCAGCATTTT; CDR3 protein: CASSMGTDSNQPQHF
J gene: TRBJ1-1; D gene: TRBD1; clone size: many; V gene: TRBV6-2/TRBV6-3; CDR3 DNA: TGTGCCAGCCAAGACCCGGGACAGGGAGATACTGAAGCTTTCTTT; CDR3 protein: CASQDPGQGDTEAFF
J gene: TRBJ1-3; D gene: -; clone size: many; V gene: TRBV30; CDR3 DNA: TGTGCCTGGAGTGTAGGTCGGAACTCTGGAAACACCATATATTTT; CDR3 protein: CAWSVGRNSGNTIYF
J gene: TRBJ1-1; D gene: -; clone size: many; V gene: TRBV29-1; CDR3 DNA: TGCAGCACAAGGGGGGGTGTTATGAACACTGAAGCTTTCTTT; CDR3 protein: CSTRGGVMNTEAFF
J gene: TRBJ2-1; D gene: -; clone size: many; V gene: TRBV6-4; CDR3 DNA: TGTGCCAGCAGTGACCAAGGACTTACTAACAATGAGCAGTTCTTC; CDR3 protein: CASSDQGLTNNEQFF
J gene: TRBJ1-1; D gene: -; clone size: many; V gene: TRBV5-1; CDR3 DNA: TGCGCCAGCAGCTTGGGAGGTTTTGGAGCTTTCTTT; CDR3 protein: CASSLGGFGAFF
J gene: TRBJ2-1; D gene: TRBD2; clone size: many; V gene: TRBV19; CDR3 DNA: TGTGCCAGCAGTATAGCGGGAGGCCCATACAATGAGCAGTTCTTC; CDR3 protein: CASSIAGGPYNEQFF
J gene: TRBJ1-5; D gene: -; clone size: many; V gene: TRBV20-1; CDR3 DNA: TGCAGTGCTAGAGATTATCGGGGGAATCAGCCCCAGCATTTT; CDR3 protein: CSARDYRGNQPQHF
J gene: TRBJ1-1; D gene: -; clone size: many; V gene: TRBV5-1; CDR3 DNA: TGCGCCAGCAGCTCGGTTGCAGAGAACACTGAAGCTTTCTTT; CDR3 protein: CASSSVAENTEAFF
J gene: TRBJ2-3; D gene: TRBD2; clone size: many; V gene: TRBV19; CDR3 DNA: TGTGCCAGTAGTCCAAGGACTAGCGGGAGGTATGCAGATACGCAGTATTTT; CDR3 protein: CASSPRTSGRYADTQYF
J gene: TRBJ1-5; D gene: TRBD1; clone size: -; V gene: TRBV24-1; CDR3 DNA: TGTGCCACCAGTGATGTCCCCAGGGGGCGTTTTGGCAATCAGCCCCAGCATTTT; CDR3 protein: CATSDVPRGRFGNQPQHF
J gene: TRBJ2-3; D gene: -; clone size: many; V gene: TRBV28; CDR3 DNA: TGTGCCAGCACTAGCAGGGCAGATACGCAGTATTTT; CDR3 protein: CASTSRADTQYF
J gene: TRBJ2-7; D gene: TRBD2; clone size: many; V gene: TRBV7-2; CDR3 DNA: TGTGCCAGCAGCCCGGGACTAGCGGTCGGCGAGCAGTACTTC; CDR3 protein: CASSPGLAVGEQYF
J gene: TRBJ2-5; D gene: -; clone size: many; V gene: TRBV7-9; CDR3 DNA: TGTGCCAGCCTCTTGGCGGGTAAAGAGACCCAGTACTTC; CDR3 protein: CASLLAGKETQYF
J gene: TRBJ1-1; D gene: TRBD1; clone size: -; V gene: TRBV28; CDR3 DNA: TGTGCCAGCAGTTCGCCGGGACAGGCTAACACTGAAGCTTTCTTT; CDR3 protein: CASSSPGQANTEAFF
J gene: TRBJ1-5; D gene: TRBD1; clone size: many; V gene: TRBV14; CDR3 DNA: TGTGCCAGCAGCCTTGGGACAGATCCATCCTTAACTAGCAATCAGCCCCAGCATTTT; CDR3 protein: CASSLGTDPSLTSNQPQHF
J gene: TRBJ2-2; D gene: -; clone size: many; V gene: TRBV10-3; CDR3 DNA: TGTGCCATCAGTGATTCAGGGAAGAACACCGGGGAGCTGTTTTTT; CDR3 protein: CAISDSGKNTGELFF
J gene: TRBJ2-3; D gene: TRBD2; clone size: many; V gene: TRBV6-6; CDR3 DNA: TGTGCCAGCAGTTACTCGGGACTAGCGGGAGTGGGAGATACGCAGTATTTT; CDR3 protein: CASSYSGLAGVGDTQYF
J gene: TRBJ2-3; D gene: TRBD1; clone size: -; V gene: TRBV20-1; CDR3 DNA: TGCAGTGCTGGACAGGCCGATAGCACAGATACGCAGTATTTT; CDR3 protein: CSAGQADSTDTQYF
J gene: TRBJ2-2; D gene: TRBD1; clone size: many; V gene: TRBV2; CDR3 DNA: TGTGCCAGCAGTTCCCGGACAGGGGCTGCCGGGGAGCTGTTTTTT; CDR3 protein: CASSSRTGAAGELFF
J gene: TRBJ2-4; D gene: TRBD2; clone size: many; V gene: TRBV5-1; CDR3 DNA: TGCGCCAGCAGCTTGGCTAGCGGGATAAGGATAGCCAAAAACATTCAGTACTTC; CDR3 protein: CASSLASGIRIAKNIQYF
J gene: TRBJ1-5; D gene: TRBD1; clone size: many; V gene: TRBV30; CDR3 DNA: TGTGCCTGGAGACCAGGGGGCACTACCAATCAGCCCCAGCATTTT; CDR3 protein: CAWRPGGTTNQPQHF
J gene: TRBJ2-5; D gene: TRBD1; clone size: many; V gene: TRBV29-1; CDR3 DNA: TGCAGCGTCACCCAGGGGGCTGGAGAGACCCAGTACTTC; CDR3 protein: CSVTQGAGETQYF
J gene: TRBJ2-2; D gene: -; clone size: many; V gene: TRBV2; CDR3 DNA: TGTGCCAGCACCCCTACAGGGCACACCGGGGAGCTGTTTTTT; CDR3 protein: CASTPTGHTGELFF
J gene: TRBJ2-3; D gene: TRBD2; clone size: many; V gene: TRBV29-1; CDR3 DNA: TGCAGCGTTGGGCGGACTAGCGGGCTCACAGATACGCAGTATTTT; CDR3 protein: CSVGRTSGLTDTQYF
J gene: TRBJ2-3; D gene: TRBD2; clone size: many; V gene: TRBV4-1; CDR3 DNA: TGCGCCAGCAGCCAAGAATTGACTAGCGGACGGATCACAGATACGCAGTATTTT; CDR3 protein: CASSQELTSGRITDTQYF
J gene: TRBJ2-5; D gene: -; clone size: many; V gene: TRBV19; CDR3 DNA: TGTGCCAGTAGTGCCCGACAGGCCCCCTCGGCGGAGACCCAGTACTTC; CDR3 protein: CASSARQAPSAETQYF
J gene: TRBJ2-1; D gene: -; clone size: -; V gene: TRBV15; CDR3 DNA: TGTGTCACCAGCAGAGATCTACAGGGCCGTATGGGTGAGCAGTTCTTC; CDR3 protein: CVTSRDLQGRMGEQFF
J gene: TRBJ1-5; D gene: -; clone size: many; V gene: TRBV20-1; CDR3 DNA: TGCAGTGCTAGCAGGCAGTATAGCAATCAGCCCCAGCATTTT; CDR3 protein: CSASRQYSNQPQHF
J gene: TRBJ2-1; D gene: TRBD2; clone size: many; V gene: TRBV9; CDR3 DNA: TGTGCCAGCAGCCGGGGGAGCGGGAGTTACAATGAGCAGTTCTTC; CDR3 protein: CASSRGSGSYNEQFF
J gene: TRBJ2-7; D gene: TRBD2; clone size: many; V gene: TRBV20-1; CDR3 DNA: TGCAGTGCTAGAGAGGGGACTAGCTTGGGCGAGCAGTACTTC; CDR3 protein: CSAREGTSLGEQYF
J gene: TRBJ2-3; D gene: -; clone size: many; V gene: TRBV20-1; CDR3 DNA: TGCAGTGCCTCGAGAGTAGTCGGGAGTCCAGATACGCAGTATTTT; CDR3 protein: CSASRVVGSPDTQYF
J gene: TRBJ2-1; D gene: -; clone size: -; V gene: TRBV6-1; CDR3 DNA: TGTGCCAGCAGTACCGGGCGGCAGTACTCCTATGAGCAGTTCTTC; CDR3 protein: CASSTGRQYSYEQFF
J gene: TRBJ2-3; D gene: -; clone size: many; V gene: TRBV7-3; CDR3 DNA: TGTGCCAGCAGCTGGGGGACATTCACAGATACGCAGTATTTT; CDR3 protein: CASSWGTFTDTQYF
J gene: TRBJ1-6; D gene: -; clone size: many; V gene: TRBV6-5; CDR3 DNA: TGTGCCAGCACCTTCCTAGGGAATAATTCACCCCTCCACTTT; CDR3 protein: CASTFLGNNSPLHF
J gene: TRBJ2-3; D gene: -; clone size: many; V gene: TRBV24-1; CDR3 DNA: TGTGCCACCAGTGAAAAACAAGGAGATACGCAGTATTTT; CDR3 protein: CATSEKQGDTQYF
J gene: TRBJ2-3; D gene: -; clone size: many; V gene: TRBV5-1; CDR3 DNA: TGCGCCAGCAGCTTGTGGACCACAGGGTCTAGCACAGATACGCAGTATTTT; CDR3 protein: CASSLWTTGSSTDTQYF
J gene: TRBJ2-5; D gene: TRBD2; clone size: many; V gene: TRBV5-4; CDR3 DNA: TGTGCCAGCAGCTTGGGCACTAGCGGCCAAGAGACCCAGTACTTC; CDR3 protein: CASSLGTSGQETQYF
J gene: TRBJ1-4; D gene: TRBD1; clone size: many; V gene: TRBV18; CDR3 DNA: TGTGCCAGCTCACCCGGGACAGGGCGAGAAAAACTGTTTTTT; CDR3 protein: CASSPGTGREKLFF
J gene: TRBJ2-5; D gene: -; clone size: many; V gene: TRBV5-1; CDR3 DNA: TGCGCCAGCAGCTGGCAGGGCCAAGAGACCCAGTACTTC; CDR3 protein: CASSWQGQETQYF
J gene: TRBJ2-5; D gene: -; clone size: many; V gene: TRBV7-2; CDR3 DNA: TGTGCCAGCAGCTTTCGGGAGACCCAGTACTTC; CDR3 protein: CASSFRETQYF
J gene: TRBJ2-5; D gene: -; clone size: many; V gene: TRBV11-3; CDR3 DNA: TGTGCCAGCAGCTTAACGTTCAGCGTAAACCAAGAGACCCAGTACTTC; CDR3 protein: CASSLTFSVNQETQYF
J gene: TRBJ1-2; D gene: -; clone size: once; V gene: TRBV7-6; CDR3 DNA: TGTGCCAGCAGTCCTCAGGGGAGTCATGGCTACACCTTC; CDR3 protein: CASSPQGSHGYTF
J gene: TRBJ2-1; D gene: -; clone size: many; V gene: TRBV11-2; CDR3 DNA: TGTGCCAGCAGCTTAGAGCCGGGACGAAGCTCCTACAATGAGCAGTTCTTC; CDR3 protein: CASSLEPGRSSYNEQFF
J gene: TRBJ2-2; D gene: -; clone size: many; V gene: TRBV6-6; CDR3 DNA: TGTGCCAGCAGTTACCAGCTCGACACCGGGGAGCTGTTTTTT; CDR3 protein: CASSYQLDTGELFF
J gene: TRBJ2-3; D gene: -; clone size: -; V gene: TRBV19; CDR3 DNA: TGTGCCAGTAGTATCCCTCCCCGGGATACGCAGTATTTT; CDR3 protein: CASSIPPRDTQYF
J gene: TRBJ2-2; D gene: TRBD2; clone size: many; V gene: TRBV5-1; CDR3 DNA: TGCGCCAGCAGCCCTCGGGAGGTCGGCACCGGGGAGCTGTTTTTT; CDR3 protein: CASSPREVGTGELFF
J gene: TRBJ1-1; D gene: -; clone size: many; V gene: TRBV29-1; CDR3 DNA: TGCAGCGCCAGCCGGGACGCCCCGAACACTGAAGCTTTCTTT; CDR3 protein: CSASRDAPNTEAFF